This T cell receptor beta chain was observed in a study of shared clonotypes between healthy human individuals. At the level of the study: CD4 naive and CD4 memory each took three plates per donor, while CD8 naive took two and CD8 memory one. The study's findings and limits: Relative to memory subsets, naive subsets generally showed larger estimated richness.

Sorted-subset replicate PCRs used about 200 ng of genomic DNA. This amount corresponded to about 30,000 T cell genomes. Data came from immunoSEQ multiplex PCR; TCRdb stores just in-frame clones and leaves some out. Here the sample spans about 580,000 clones, 95% to 98% being singletons. CDR3 length: 13 residues. The ends were cut back, 6 bases at V and 3 bases at J, with 12 bases in the middle. Germline loops: CDR1 SGHVS, CDR2 FQNEAQ. Points on this clone: The antigen is undetermined.

The naive CD8 subset, CD45RO-negative cells positively selected for CCR7, excluded terminally differentiated effector memory CD45RA+ cells. The chain employs TRBV7-8 and TRBJ2-7, with D possibly matching TRBD2 (5 bases). The sequencing input was naive CD8+ T cells sorted from blood. The receptor was isolated from a man aged 25 to 40 in good health. CDR3 sequence reads: CASRARANYEQYF. The CDR3, as DNA: TGTGCCAGCAGGGCGCGGGCTAACTACGAGCAGTACTTC.